A selection of T cell receptor beta chains follows, all from one sample in a study of T-cell memory formation after mild COVID-19. TCRdb processed the 5' RACE reads anew with MiXCR; each CDR3 protein has one entry. The data hold roughly 300,000 distinct CDR3 sequences, with roughly 8% observed a single time. The specimen was PBMCs or a T cell subset sorted from them (not recorded which). The source of these receptors is a man aged 18 to 35 who had mild COVID-19 (a few samples of this study predate the infection). Cell type and time point are not known. CDR3s include the opening cysteine and the closing phenylalanine or tryptophan. The D gene is left open where the match is weak. Some rows have no size entry. The others give once, few or many, or a class for an expanded clone.

d_gene: .
v_gene: TRBV7-8
abundance: .
j_gene: TRBJ1-6
CDR3nt: TGTGCCAGCAGCTTAATCGTAGAGGATTCACCCCTCCACTTT
CDR3aa: CASSLIVEDSPLHF

d_gene: .
v_gene: TRBV4-2
abundance: .
j_gene: TRBJ1-5
CDR3nt: TGTGCCAGCAGCCAAGATGAGTATAGCAATCAGCCCCAGCATTTT
CDR3aa: CASSQDEYSNQPQHF

d_gene: .
v_gene: TRBV11-2
abundance: .
j_gene: TRBJ2-3
CDR3nt: TGTGCCAGCAGGTGGGGGAGCGACTATGGCACAGATACGCAGTATTTT
CDR3aa: CASRWGSDYGTDTQYF

d_gene: .
v_gene: TRBV7-8
abundance: .
j_gene: TRBJ2-3
CDR3nt: TGTGCCAGCAGCTCTCCCCATCGGGGGCCTAGCACAGATACGCAGTATTTT
CDR3aa: CASSSPHRGPSTDTQYF

d_gene: .
v_gene: TRBV19
abundance: .
j_gene: TRBJ2-4
CDR3nt: TGTGCCAGTAGTATACTGGTCACCCAAGCCAAAAACATTCAGTACTTC
CDR3aa: CASSILVTQAKNIQYF

d_gene: .
v_gene: TRBV5-5
abundance: few
j_gene: TRBJ2-3
CDR3nt: TGTGCCAGCAGCTCTCGGGAAGGGGGGAGCACAGATACGCAGTATTTT
CDR3aa: CASSSREGGSTDTQYF

d_gene: TRBD1
v_gene: TRBV4-1
abundance: .
j_gene: TRBJ2-2
CDR3nt: TGCGCCAGCAGCCAGGGGGGGACAGGGGTTCGGACCGGGGAGCTGTTTTTT
CDR3aa: CASSQGGTGVRTGELFF

d_gene: TRBD2
v_gene: TRBV5-1
abundance: many
j_gene: TRBJ2-1
CDR3nt: TGCGCCAGCAGCGGGGGGGGCTACAATGAGCAGTTCTTC
CDR3aa: CASSGGGYNEQFF

d_gene: .
v_gene: TRBV11-3
abundance: .
j_gene: TRBJ2-2
CDR3nt: TGTGCCAGCAGCTTAGACCAAGGGGGGACAGTCCGAACCGGGGAGCTGTTTTTT
CDR3aa: CASSLDQGGTVRTGELFF

d_gene: .
v_gene: TRBV18
abundance: .
j_gene: TRBJ1-6
CDR3nt: TGTGCCAGCTCGCCTCAGGACGCCTATAATTCACCCCTCCACTTT
CDR3aa: CASSPQDAYNSPLHF

d_gene: .
v_gene: TRBV7-8
abundance: .
j_gene: TRBJ2-2
CDR3nt: TGTGCCAGCAGCTTAGTTGTCGGGGACGCGAACACCGGGGAGCTGTTTTTT
CDR3aa: CASSLVVGDANTGELFF

d_gene: TRBD1
v_gene: TRBV9
abundance: .
j_gene: TRBJ1-1
CDR3nt: TGTGCCAGCAGCGTAGCGGGACAGGGGCCTTTCTTT
CDR3aa: CASSVAGQGPFF

d_gene: TRBD2
v_gene: TRBV20-1
abundance: many
j_gene: TRBJ2-1
CDR3nt: TGCAGTGCTAGAGATAGCGGGGGACCCTACAATGAGCAGTTCTTC
CDR3aa: CSARDSGGPYNEQFF

d_gene: .
v_gene: TRBV6-2/TRBV6-3
abundance: .
j_gene: TRBJ1-5
CDR3nt: TGTGCCAGCAGCACCCCGTCAGCGGCCGGTCAGCCCCAGCATTTT
CDR3aa: CASSTPSAAGQPQHF

d_gene: .
v_gene: TRBV2
abundance: few
j_gene: TRBJ2-2
CDR3nt: TGTGCCAGCAGTGAGGGTGCCGGGGAGCTGTTTTTT
CDR3aa: CASSEGAGELFF

d_gene: .
v_gene: TRBV7-9
abundance: .
j_gene: TRBJ2-3
CDR3nt: TGTGCCAGCAGCCGATCCCCGGTGGGCACAGATACGCAGTATTTT
CDR3aa: CASSRSPVGTDTQYF

d_gene: .
v_gene: TRBV20-1
abundance: few
j_gene: TRBJ2-1
CDR3nt: TGCAGTGCTAGTAGCGACCCCTACAATGAGCAGTTCTTC
CDR3aa: CSASSDPYNEQFF

d_gene: .
v_gene: TRBV18
abundance: few
j_gene: TRBJ2-3
CDR3nt: TGTGCCAGCTCACCACAGGACCCAAGCACAGATACGCAGTATTTT
CDR3aa: CASSPQDPSTDTQYF

d_gene: .
v_gene: TRBV12-3/TRBV12-4
abundance: few
j_gene: TRBJ1-1
CDR3nt: TGTGCCAGCAGCCTACTATTCAACACTGAAGCTTTCTTT
CDR3aa: CASSLLFNTEAFF

d_gene: TRBD2
v_gene: TRBV20-1
abundance: .
j_gene: TRBJ2-5
CDR3nt: TGCAGTGCTAGAGATCCCCTAGCGGGTATAGAGACCCAGTACTTC
CDR3aa: CSARDPLAGIETQYF

d_gene: .
v_gene: TRBV11-2
abundance: few
j_gene: TRBJ2-1
CDR3nt: TGTGCCAGCAGCCTTAACCTGGGACTCCTCTCCTACAATGAGCAGTTCTTC
CDR3aa: CASSLNLGLLSYNEQFF

d_gene: TRBD2
v_gene: TRBV12-3/TRBV12-4
abundance: many
j_gene: TRBJ2-3
CDR3nt: TGTGCCAGCAGTTTAGATTCTAGCGGGGCAACGGATACGCAGTATTTT
CDR3aa: CASSLDSSGATDTQYF

d_gene: .
v_gene: TRBV4-1
abundance: few
j_gene: TRBJ2-3
CDR3nt: TGCGCCAGCAGCTCCCGGGCAGGGGAAGGGTATTTT
CDR3aa: CASSSRAGEGYF

d_gene: TRBD2
v_gene: TRBV20-1
abundance: many
j_gene: TRBJ2-5
CDR3nt: TGCAGTGCTCCTAGCGGGGGGCAAGAGACCCAGTACTTC
CDR3aa: CSAPSGGQETQYF

d_gene: TRBD2
v_gene: TRBV7-3
abundance: .
j_gene: TRBJ2-5
CDR3nt: TGTGCCAGCAGCTTGGGGACTAGCGGGGGACAAGAGACCCAGTACTTC
CDR3aa: CASSLGTSGGQETQYF

d_gene: TRBD1
v_gene: TRBV19
abundance: few
j_gene: TRBJ1-5
CDR3nt: TGTGCCAGTAGTATGACAGGGTATAGCAATCAGCCCCAGCATTTT
CDR3aa: CASSMTGYSNQPQHF

d_gene: TRBD1
v_gene: TRBV19
abundance: many
j_gene: TRBJ1-5
CDR3nt: TGTGCCAGTAGTATAGAATCGGGACAGGGCCAGCCCCAGCATTTT
CDR3aa: CASSIESGQGQPQHF

d_gene: .
v_gene: TRBV20-1
abundance: few
j_gene: TRBJ2-3
CDR3nt: TGCAGTGCTAGAGACCCTTCGACGGCAGATACGCAGTATTTT
CDR3aa: CSARDPSTADTQYF